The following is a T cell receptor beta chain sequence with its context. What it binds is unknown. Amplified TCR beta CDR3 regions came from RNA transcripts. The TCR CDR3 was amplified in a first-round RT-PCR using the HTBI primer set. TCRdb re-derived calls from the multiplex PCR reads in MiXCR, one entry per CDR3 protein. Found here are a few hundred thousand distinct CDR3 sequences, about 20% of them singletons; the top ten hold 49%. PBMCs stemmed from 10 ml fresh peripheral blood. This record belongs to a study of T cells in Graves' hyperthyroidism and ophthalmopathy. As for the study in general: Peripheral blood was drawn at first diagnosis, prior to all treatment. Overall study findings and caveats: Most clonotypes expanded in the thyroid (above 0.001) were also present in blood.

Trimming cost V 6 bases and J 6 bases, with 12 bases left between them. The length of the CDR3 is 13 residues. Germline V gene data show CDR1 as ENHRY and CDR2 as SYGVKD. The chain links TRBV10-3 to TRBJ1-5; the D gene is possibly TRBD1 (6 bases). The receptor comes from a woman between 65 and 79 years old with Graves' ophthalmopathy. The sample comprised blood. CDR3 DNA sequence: TGTGCCATCAGCCTGAGGGGGAGTCAGCCCCAGCATTTT. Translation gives CAISLRGSQPQHF.